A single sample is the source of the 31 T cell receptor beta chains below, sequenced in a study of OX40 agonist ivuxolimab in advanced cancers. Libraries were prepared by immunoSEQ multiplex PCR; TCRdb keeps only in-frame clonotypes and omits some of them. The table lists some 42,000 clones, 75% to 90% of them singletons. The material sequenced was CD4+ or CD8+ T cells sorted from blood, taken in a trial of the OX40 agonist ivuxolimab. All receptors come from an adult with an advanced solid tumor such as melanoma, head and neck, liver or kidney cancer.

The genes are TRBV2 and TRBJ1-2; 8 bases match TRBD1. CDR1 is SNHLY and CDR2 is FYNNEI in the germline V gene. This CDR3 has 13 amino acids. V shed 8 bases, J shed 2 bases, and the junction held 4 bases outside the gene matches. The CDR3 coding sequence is TGTGCCAGCCGCAGGGGGCTCAACTATGGCTACACCTTC. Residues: CASRRGLNYGYTF.

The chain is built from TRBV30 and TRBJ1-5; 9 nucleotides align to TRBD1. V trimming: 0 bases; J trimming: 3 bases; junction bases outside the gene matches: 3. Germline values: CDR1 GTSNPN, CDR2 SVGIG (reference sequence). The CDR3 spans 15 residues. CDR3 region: CAWSVQGAPNQPQHF. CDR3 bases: TGTGCCTGGAGTGTACAGGGGGCCCCCAATCAGCCCCAGCATTTT.

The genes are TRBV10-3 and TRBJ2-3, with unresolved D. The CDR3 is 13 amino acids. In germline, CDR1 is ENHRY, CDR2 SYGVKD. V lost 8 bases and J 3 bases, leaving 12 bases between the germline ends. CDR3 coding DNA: TGTGCCATCGCGCCGGCGGTAACAGATACGCAGTATTTT. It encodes CAIAPAVTDTQYF.

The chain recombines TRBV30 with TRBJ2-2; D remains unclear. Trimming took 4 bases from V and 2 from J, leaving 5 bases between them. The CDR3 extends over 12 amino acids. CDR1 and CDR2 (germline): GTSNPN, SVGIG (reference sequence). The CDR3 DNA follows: TGTGCCTGGACCCCAAACACCGGGGAGCTGTTTTTT. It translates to CAWTPNTGELFF.

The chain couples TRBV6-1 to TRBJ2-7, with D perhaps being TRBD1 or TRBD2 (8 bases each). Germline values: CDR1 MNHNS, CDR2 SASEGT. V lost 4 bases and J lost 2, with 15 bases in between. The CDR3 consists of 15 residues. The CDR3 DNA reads TGTGCCAGCAGTGTAGCGGGACAGGAGACCTACGAGCAGTACTTC. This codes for CASSVAGQETYEQYF.

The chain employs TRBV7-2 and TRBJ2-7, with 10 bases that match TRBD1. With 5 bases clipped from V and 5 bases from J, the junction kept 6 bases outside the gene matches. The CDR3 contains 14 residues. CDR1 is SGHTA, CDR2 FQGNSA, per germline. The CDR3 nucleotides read TGTGCCAGCAGCGCGGACAGGGGGTGGGACGAGCAGTACTTC. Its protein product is CASSADRGWDEQYF.

The CDR3 DNA reads as TGTGCCAGCAGTGAAACCCGCTCGAACACCGGGGAGCTGTTTTTT. The encoded protein is CASSETRSNTGELFF. The chain links TRBV2 to TRBJ2-2; D call uncertain. Germline V CDR1 and CDR2: SNHLY, FYNNEI. Trimming stripped 2 bases from V and 0 bases from J, with 7 bases between. This CDR3 region has 15 residues.

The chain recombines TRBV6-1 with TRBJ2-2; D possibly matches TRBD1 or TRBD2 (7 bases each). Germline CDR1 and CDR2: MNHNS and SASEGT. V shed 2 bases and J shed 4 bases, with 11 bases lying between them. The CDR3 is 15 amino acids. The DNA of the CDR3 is TGTGCCAGCAGTGAACTCAGGGGGGGCACCGGGGAGCTGTTTTTT. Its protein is CASSELRGGTGELFF.

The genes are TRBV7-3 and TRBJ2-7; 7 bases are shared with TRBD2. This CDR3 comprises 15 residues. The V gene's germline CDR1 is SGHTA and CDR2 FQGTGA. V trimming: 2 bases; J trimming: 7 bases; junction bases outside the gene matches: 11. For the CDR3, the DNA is TGTGCCAGCAGCTTATTAGGCGGGAGATCTGGAGAGCAGTACTTC. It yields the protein CASSLLGGRSGEQYF.

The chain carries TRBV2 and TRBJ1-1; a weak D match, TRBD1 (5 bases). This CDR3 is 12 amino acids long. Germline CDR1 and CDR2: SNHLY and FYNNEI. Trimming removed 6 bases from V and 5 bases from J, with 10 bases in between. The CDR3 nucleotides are TGTGCCAGCAGACAGGTTAATACTGAAGCTTTCTTT. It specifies CASRQVNTEAFF.

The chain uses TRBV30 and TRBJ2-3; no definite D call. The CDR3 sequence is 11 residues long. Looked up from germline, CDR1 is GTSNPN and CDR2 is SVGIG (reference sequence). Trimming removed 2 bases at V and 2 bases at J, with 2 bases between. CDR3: CAWSFTDTQYF. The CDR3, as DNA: TGTGCCTGGAGTTTCACAGATACGCAGTATTTT.

The CDR3 bases are TGTGCCAGCAGCTTAAACGCAGGGATGGGCGAGCAGTACTTC. As protein: CASSLNAGMGEQYF. The chain has TRBV7-2 and TRBJ2-5; D perhaps matches TRBD1 (5 bases). The DNA end favors TRBJ2-7, so the J call may be wrong. This CDR3 spans 14 amino acids. Germline-derived CDR1 and CDR2 are SGHTA and FQGNSA.

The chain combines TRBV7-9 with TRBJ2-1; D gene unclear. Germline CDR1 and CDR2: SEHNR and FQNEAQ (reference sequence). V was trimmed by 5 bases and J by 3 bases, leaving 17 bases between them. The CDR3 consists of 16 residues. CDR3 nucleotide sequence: TGTGCCAGCAGCGAAAACCCGTCTACGGGCTACAATGAGCAGTTCTTC. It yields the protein CASSENPSTGYNEQFF.

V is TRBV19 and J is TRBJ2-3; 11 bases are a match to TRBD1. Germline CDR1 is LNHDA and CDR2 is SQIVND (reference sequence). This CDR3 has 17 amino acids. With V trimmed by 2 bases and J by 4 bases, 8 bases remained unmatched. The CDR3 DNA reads TGTGCCAGTAGTATAAGGACAGGGGGCATTTATGCAGATACGCAGTATTTT. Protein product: CASSIRTGGIYADTQYF.

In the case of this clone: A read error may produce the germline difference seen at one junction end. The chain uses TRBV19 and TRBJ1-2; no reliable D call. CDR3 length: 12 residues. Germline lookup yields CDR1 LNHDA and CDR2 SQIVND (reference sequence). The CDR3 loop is CASSDVSYDYTF. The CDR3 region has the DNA TGTGCCAGTAGTGACGTATCCTATGACTACACCTTC.

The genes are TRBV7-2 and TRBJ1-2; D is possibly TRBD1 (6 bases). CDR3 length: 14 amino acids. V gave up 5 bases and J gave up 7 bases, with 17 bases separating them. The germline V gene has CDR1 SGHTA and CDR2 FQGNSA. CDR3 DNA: TGTGCCAGCAGCCCGTCCGGACAGTATGGTGGCTACACCTTC. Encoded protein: CASSPSGQYGGYTF.

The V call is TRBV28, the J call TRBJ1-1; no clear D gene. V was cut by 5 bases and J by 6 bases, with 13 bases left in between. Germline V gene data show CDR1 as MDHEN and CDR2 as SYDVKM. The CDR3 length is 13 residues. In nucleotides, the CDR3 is TGTGCCAGCAGTCTCTATGAGGCCCCTGAAGCTTTCTTT. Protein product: CASSLYEAPEAFF.

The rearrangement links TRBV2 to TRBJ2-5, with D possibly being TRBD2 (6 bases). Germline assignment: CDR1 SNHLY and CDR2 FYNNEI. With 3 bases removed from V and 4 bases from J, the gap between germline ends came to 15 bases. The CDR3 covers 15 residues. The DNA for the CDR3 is TGTGCCAGCAGTGAGAGACTAGGGTCGGCAGAGACCCAGTACTTC. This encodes CASSERLGSAETQYF.

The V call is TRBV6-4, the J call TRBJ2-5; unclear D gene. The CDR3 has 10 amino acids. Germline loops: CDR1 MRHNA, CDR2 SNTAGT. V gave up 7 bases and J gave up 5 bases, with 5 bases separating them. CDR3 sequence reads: CASTGETQYF. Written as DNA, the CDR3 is TGTGCCAGCACCGGGGAGACCCAGTACTTC.

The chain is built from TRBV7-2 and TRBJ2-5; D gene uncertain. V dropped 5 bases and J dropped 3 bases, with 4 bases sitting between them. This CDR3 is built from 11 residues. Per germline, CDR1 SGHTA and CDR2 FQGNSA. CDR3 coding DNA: TGTGCCAGCAGCCAGGAAGAGACCCAGTACTTC. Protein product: CASSQEETQYF.

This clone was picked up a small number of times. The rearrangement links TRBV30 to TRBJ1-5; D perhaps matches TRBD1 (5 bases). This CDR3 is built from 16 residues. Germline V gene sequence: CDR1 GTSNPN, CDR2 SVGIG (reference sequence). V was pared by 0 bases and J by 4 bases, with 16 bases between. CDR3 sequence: CAWSVGTMDGNQPQHF. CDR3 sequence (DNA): TGTGCCTGGAGTGTTGGGACCATGGACGGGAATCAGCCCCAGCATTTT.

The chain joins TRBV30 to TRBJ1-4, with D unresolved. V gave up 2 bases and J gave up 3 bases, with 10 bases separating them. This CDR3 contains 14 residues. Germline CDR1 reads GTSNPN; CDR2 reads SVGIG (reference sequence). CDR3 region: CAWSNPPANEKLFF. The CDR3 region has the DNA TGTGCCTGGAGTAACCCCCCCGCTAATGAAAAACTGTTTTTT.

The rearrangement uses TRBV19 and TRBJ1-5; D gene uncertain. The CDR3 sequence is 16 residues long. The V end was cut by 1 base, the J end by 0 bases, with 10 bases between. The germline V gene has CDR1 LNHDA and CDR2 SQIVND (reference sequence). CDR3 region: CASSIGAGSSNQPQHF. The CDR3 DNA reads TGTGCCAGTAGTATAGGGGCGGGGAGTAGCAATCAGCCCCAGCATTTT. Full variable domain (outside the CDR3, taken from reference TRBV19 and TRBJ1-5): DGGITQSPKYLFRKEGQNVTLSCEQNLNHDAMYWYRQDPGQGLRLIYYSQIVNDFQKGDIAEGYSVSREKKESFPLTVTSAQKNPTAFYLCASSIGAGSSNQPQHFGDGTRLSIL.

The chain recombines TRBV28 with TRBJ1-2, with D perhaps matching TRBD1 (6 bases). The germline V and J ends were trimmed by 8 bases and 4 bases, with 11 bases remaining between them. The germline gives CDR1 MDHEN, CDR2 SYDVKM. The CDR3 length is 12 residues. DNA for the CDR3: TGTGCCAGCGGAACAGGGACCTATGGCTACACCTTC. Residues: CASGTGTYGYTF.

The CDR3: CASSDLLAGGSEQFF. The CDR3 DNA reads TGTGCCAGCAGTGATCTACTAGCGGGAGGTAGTGAGCAGTTCTTC. The chain joins TRBV2 to TRBJ2-1; 12 nucleotides line up with TRBD2. V dropped 3 bases and J dropped 9; count of bases not matched to a gene: 6. The germline V gene encodes CDR1 SNHLY and CDR2 FYNNEI. The CDR3 runs 15 residues.

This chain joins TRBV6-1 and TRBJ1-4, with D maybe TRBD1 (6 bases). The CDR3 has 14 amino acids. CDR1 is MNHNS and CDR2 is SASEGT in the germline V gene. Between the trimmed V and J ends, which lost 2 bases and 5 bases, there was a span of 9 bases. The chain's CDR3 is CASSEPGENEKLFF. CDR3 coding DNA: TGTGCCAGCAGTGAACCAGGGGAGAATGAAAAACTGTTTTTT.

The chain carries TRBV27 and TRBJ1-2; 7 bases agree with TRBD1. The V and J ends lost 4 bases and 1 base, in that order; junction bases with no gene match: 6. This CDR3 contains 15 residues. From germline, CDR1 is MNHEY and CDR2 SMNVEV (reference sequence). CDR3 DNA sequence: TGTGCCAGCAGTTCCCGGACAGGCCTTAACTATGGCTACACCTTC. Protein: CASSSRTGLNYGYTF.

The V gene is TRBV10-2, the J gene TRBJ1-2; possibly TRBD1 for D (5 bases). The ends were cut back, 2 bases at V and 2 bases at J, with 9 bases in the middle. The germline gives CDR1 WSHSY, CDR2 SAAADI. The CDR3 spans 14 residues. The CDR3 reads CASSEQGTNYGYTF. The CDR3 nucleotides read TGCGCCAGCAGTGAGCAGGGCACGAACTATGGCTACACCTTC.

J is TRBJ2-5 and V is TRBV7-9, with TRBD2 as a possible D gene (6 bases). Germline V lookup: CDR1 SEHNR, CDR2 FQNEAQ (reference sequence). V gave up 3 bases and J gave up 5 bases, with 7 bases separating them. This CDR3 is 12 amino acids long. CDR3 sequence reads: CASSLAGETQYF. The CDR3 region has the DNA TGTGCCAGCAGCTTGGCGGGGGAGACCCAGTACTTC.

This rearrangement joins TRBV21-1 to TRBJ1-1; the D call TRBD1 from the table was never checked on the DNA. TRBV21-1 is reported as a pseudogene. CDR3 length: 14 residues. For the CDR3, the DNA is TGTGCCAGCAGTCGGGACAGGGTAGACACTGAAGCTTTCTTT. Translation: CASSRDRVDTEAFF.

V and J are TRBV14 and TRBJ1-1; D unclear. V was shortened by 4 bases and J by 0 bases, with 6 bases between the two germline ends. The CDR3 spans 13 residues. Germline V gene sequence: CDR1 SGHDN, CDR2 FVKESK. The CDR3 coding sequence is TGTGCCAGCAGCCCGCGGGTGAACACTGAAGCTTTCTTT. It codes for CASSPRVNTEAFF.